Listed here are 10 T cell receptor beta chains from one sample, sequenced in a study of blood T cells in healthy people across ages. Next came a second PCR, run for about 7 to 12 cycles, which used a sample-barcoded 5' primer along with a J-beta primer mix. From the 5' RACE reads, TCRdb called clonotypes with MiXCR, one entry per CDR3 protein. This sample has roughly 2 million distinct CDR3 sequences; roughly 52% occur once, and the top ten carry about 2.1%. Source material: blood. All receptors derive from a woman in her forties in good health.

DNA for the CDR3: TGTGCCAGCAGTTCGATAGCGGGGGGGGACTACGAGCAGTACTTC. Protein product: CASSSIAGGDYEQYF. The V and J genes are TRBV27 and TRBJ2-7, with TRBD2 identical over 11 bases. The trim removed 4 bases at V and 3 bases at J, leaving 5 bases unmatched. Germline CDR1 reads MNHEY; CDR2 reads SMNVEV (reference sequence). This CDR3 comprises 15 residues.

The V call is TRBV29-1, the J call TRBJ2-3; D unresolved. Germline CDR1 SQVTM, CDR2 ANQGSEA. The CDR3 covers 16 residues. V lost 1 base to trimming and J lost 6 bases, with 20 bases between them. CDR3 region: CSVEGNLGMSADTQYF. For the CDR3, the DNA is TGCAGCGTTGAAGGTAACCTAGGAATGTCTGCGGATACGCAGTATTTT.

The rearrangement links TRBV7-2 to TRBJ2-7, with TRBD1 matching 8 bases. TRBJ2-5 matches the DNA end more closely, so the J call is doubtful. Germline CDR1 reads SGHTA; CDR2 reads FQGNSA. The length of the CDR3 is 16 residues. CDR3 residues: CASSLDQAGGWETQYF. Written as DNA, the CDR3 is TGTGCCAGCAGCTTAGATCAGGCAGGGGGCTGGGAGACCCAGTACTTC.

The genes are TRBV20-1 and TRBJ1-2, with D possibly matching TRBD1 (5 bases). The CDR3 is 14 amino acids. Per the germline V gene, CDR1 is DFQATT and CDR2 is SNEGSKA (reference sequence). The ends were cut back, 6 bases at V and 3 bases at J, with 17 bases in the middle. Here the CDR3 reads CSAKRDGVDYGYTF. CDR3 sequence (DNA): TGCAGTGCCAAACGGGACGGGGTGGACTATGGCTACACCTTC.

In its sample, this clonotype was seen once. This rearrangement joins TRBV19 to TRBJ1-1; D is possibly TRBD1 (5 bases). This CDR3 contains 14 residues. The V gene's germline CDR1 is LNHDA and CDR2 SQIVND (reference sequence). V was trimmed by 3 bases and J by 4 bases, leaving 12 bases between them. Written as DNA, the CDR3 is TGTGCCAGTAGTATCAGGGAAAGGGCCACTGAAGCTTTCTTT. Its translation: CASSIRERATEAFF. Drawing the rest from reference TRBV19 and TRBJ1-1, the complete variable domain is DGGITQSPKYLFRKEGQNVTLSCEQNLNHDAMYWYRQDPGQGLRLIYYSQIVNDFQKGDIAEGYSVSREKKESFPLTVTSAQKNPTAFYLCASSIRERATEAFFGQGTRLTVV.

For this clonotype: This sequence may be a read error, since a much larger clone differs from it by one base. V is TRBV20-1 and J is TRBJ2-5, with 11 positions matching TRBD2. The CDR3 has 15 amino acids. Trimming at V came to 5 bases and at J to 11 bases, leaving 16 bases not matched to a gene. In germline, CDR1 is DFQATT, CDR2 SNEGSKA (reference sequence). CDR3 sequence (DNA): TGCAGTGCTCTGGGACTAGCGGAGCGATACAATGAGCAGTACTTC. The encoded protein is CSALGLAERYNEQYF.

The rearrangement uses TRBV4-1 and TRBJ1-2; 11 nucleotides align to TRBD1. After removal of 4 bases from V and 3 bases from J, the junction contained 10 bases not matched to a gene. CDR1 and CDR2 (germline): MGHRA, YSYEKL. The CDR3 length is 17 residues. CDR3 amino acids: CASSPLGQGAIDYGYTF. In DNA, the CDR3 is TGCGCCAGCAGCCCACTCGGACAGGGGGCGATAGACTATGGCTACACCTTC.

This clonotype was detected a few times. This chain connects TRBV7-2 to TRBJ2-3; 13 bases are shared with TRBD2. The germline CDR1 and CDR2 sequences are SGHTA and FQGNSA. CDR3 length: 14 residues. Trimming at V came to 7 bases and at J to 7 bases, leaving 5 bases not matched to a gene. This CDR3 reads CASTQGLAGNTQYF. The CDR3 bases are TGTGCCAGCACCCAGGGACTAGCGGGGAATACGCAGTATTTT.

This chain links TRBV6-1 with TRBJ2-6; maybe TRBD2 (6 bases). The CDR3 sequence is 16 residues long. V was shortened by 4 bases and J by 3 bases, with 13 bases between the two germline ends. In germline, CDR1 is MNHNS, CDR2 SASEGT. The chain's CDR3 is CASSGGGLGGANVLTF. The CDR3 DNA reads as TGTGCCAGCAGTGGAGGAGGGCTGGGTGGGGCCAACGTCCTGACTTTC.

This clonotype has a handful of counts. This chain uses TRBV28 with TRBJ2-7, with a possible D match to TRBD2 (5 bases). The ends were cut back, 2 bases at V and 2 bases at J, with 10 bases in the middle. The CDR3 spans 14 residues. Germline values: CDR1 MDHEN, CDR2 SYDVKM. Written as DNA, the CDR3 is TGTGCCAGCAGTTTAGGCAGGAGGACCTACGAGCAGTACTTC. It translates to CASSLGRRTYEQYF.